The rows below give T cell receptor beta chains drawn from one sample of a study of blood T cell repertoires in COVID-19. Data came from immunoSEQ multiplex PCR; TCRdb stores just in-frame clones and leaves some out. The sample shows fewer than 300,000 clones, about 82% of them seen only once. The sequencing input was peripheral blood. The receptors were sampled from a man aged 45-65 years with active or convalescent COVID-19. Both conserved end residues are part of each CDR3. Each record gives: V gene, J gene, clone size, D gene, CDR3 DNA, CDR3 protein. D genes are given only for firm matches. The listing skips clone size in some rows; elsewhere it reads once, few, many or a size class.

TRBV19,TRBJ1-3,-,-,TGTGCCAGTAGTATACAGGCCCAAAGAAGAAACACCATATATTTT,CASSIQAQRRNTIYF
TRBV2,TRBJ1-5,-,-,TGTGCCAGCAGGGCTGACAGGATTAGCAATCAGCCCCAGCATTTT,CASRADRISNQPQHF
TRBV4-3,TRBJ1-4,-,-,TGCGCCAGCAGCCAAGATTATTGGACTCACAGTTCGGGGGCTAATGAAAAACTGTTTTTT,CASSQDYWTHSSGANEKLFF
TRBV30,TRBJ1-6,-,TRBD1,TGTGCCTGGAGTCCCCGGGGACAGGGGGTGAGCTCCTATAATTCACCCCTCCACTTT,CAWSPRGQGVSSYNSPLHF
TRBV9,TRBJ1-1,-,TRBD1,TGTGCCAGCAGCGAACAGGGGGGGAACACTGAAGCTTTCTTT,CASSEQGGNTEAFF
TRBV28,TRBJ2-7,-,-,TGTGCCAGCAGTTTACATCCCTACGAGCAGTACTTC,CASSLHPYEQYF
TRBV6-6,TRBJ2-7,-,-,TGTGCCAGCAGTTACTTGGGGCAGGGGAGCTACGAGCAGTACTTC,CASSYLGQGSYEQYF
TRBV28,TRBJ1-2,-,-,TGTGCCAGCAGTTCCAGGGTCTATGGCTACACCTTC,CASSSRVYGYTF
TRBV5-5,TRBJ2-2,few,-,TGTGCCAGCAGCTTTGGTAGTAGCATCGGCGGGGAGCTGTTTTTT,CASSFGSSIGGELFF
TRBV7-3,TRBJ2-1,-,-,TGTGCCAGCAGCACCACCGGGACAGGGAAAGCGGGAGTGCAGTTCTTC,CASSTTGTGKAGVQFF
TRBV7-2,TRBJ2-1,-,-,TGTGCCAGCAGCACAGCCCCCAGCTCCTACAATGAGCAGTTCTTC,CASSTAPSSYNEQFF
TRBV19,TRBJ2-1,-,TRBD2,TGTGCCAGTAGTTTAGCGGGAGGGGGCTACAATGAGCAGTTCTTC,CASSLAGGGYNEQFF
TRBV5-6,TRBJ1-3,-,-,TGTGCCAGCACCCTAGAGGGAAGCTTCTCTGGAAACACCATATATTTT,CASTLEGSFSGNTIYF
TRBV3-1/TRBV3-2,TRBJ2-2,once,-,TGTGCCAGCAGCCGAGCCTTGATAACCACCGGGGAGCTGTTTTTT,CASSRALITTGELFF
TRBV30,TRBJ1-2,-,-,TGTGCCTGGAGTGACGGCGGGGACTATGGCTACACCTTC,CAWSDGGDYGYTF
TRBV27,TRBJ2-1,-,-,TGTGCCAGCAGCAAAGGGGGGAGGGCGGGCCGCAATGAGCAGTTCTTC,CASSKGGRAGRNEQFF
TRBV9,TRBJ2-3,-,-,TGTGCCAGCGCCTTGTGGCGGGGCGACACAGATACGCAGTATTTT,CASALWRGDTDTQYF
TRBV7-8,TRBJ2-1,once,TRBD2,TGTGCCAGCAGTCCACCAGGGAGGGTAGGCAATGAGCAGTTCTTC,CASSPPGRVGNEQFF
TRBV7-9,TRBJ2-3,once,TRBD2,TGTGCCAGCAGCTCTTTCAAACTAGCGGGAGTCGCGGTTACGCAGTATTTT,CASSSFKLAGVAVTQYF
TRBV11-2,TRBJ2-3,-,-,TGTGCCAGCAGCTTAGATAAGCGAAGCACAGATACGCAGTATTTT,CASSLDKRSTDTQYF
TRBV2,TRBJ2-7,-,TRBD2,TGTGCCAGCAGTGAGGAACTAGCGGGAGTAGGGGACTTC,CASSEELAGVGDF
TRBV5-1,TRBJ2-5,-,TRBD2,TGCGCCAGCAGCTTGAGGTCCCCGGGACTAGCGGCCCCCCGGGAGACCCAGTACTTC,CASSLRSPGLAAPRETQYF
TRBV5-6,TRBJ1-2,-,TRBD1,TGTGCCAGCAGCCTCCGGGACAGTCGCGGCTACACCTTC,CASSLRDSRGYTF
TRBV5-1,TRBJ2-1,-,-,TGCGCCAGCAGCCCCACTAGAGGGAGCTCCTACAATGAGCAGTTCTTC,CASSPTRGSSYNEQFF
TRBV11-2,TRBJ2-3,-,-,TGTGCCAGCAGCTTTGAAGGAGGGGGGGCAGATACGCAGTATTTT,CASSFEGGGADTQYF
TRBV30,TRBJ1-5,-,-,TGTGCCTGGAGTCTATCGGACAGAAGGGACCAGCCCCAGCATTTT,CAWSLSDRRDQPQHF
TRBV28,TRBJ1-1,few,-,TGTGCCAGCAGCACCCCACTCTCGGAAGCTTTCTTT,CASSTPLSEAFF
TRBV27,TRBJ2-3,-,-,TGTGCCAGCAGTTTGAAGAGGGCAACAGATACGCAGTATTTT,CASSLKRATDTQYF
TRBV23-1,TRBJ1-2,-,TRBD1,TGCGCCAGCAGTCAATGTATACAGGGGGCCTATGGCTACACCTTC,CASSQCIQGAYGYTF
TRBV7-9,TRBJ1-2,-,TRBD1,TGTGCCAGCAGTGTCGGGACAGGGGAGCATGGCTACACCTTC,CASSVGTGEHGYTF
TRBV12-3/TRBV12-4,TRBJ2-5,-,-,TGTGCCACCTCCGTCGGGATTGGAGAGACCCAGTACTTC,CATSVGIGETQYF
TRBV24-1,TRBJ1-2,once,-,TGTGCCACCAGCCGAATATCGCCCATGGGGGGGCAGGGTAGAGTTGGCTACACCTTC,CATSRISPMGGQGRVGYTF
TRBV5-4,TRBJ1-1,-,-,TGTGCCAGCAGCCCGGACGGGGAGAGGACTTTCTTT,CASSPDGERTFF
TRBV5-4,TRBJ1-6,-,-,TGTGCCAGCAGCTTTACAGATAATTCACCCCTCCACTTT,CASSFTDNSPLHF
TRBV6-1,TRBJ1-1,once,TRBD1,TGTGCCAGCAGTGAAGGTCGGGACAGGGCGTACGACACTGAAGCTTTCTTT,CASSEGRDRAYDTEAFF
TRBV6-4,TRBJ1-5,few,-,TGTGCCAGCAGTGAACAGGGAGGGAATAGCAATCAGCCCCAGCATTTT,CASSEQGGNSNQPQHF
TRBV25-1,TRBJ1-6,few,TRBD1,TGTGCCAGCAGTAGCCTGGGACAGGCCGGACTCCACTTT,CASSSLGQAGLHF
TRBV7-9,TRBJ2-6,-,TRBD2,TGTGCCAGCAGCTCGAGTAGCGGGACTTACATTGGGGCCAACGTCCTGACTTTC,CASSSSSGTYIGANVLTF
TRBV11-2,TRBJ2-3,-,TRBD2,TGTGCCAGCAGGTACACTAGCGGGAGTCCAGATACGCAGTATTTT,CASRYTSGSPDTQYF
TRBV28,TRBJ1-5,-,TRBD1,TGTGCCAGCAGGGGGGGACAGGGGCGTCAGCCCCAGCATTTT,CASRGGQGRQPQHF
TRBV2,TRBJ1-6,few,-,TGTGCCAGCAGTGAGCAGGTCCTGAGCTCCTATAATTCACCCCTCCACTTT,CASSEQVLSSYNSPLHF
TRBV6-1,TRBJ2-5,-,-,TGTGCCAGCAGTGGCGGGTACGAGGTCTCAAGGCAAGAGACCCAGTACTTC,CASSGGYEVSRQETQYF
TRBV5-1,TRBJ2-1,-,-,TGCGCCAGCAGCTTGGATTCCGCGGTTCGCAATGAGCAGTTCTTC,CASSLDSAVRNEQFF
TRBV11-2,TRBJ2-1,once,TRBD1,TGTGCCAGCAGCTTAGGGACAGGGGTTTCGCTTTTGGAGTTCTTC,CASSLGTGVSLLEFF
TRBV5-4,TRBJ1-3,once,-,TGTGCCAGCAGCCGAAACACAGGAAACACCATATATTTT,CASSRNTGNTIYF